This is a list of T cell receptor beta chains from one sample in a study of control samples from healthy donors and cancer patients. Assay used: immunoSEQ multiplex PCR; TCRdb lists only in-frame clones, some missing. Here the sample spans 75,000 to 95,000 clones, just over 90% being singletons. Sequenced sample: blood. These receptors came from a woman in her 30s in good health. Both conserved end residues are part of each CDR3. A clone size is listed for some rows: how often the clone was seen (once, few, many), or a class if it is expanded.

cdr3_aa: CASRQAGTGVGEQYF
clone_size: once
j_call: TRBJ2-7
v_call: TRBV3-1/TRBV3-2

cdr3_aa: CASSRIEREGETQYF
clone_size: NA
j_call: TRBJ2-5
v_call: TRBV19

cdr3_aa: CASSLAHSNQPQHF
clone_size: NA
j_call: TRBJ1-5
v_call: TRBV6-5

cdr3_aa: CATMGQVDGKNIQYF
clone_size: NA
j_call: TRBJ2-4
v_call: TRBV27

cdr3_aa: CASSRTGFPNQPQHF
clone_size: NA
j_call: TRBJ1-5
v_call: TRBV6-5

cdr3_aa: CASSFVGGEYGYTF
clone_size: NA
j_call: TRBJ1-2
v_call: TRBV7-9

cdr3_aa: CASSRQGAWAGGSPLHF
clone_size: NA
j_call: TRBJ1-6
v_call: TRBV7-6

cdr3_aa: CSVAFSYNEQFF
clone_size: NA
j_call: TRBJ2-1
v_call: TRBV29-1

cdr3_aa: CASRPLTLSSGANVLTF
clone_size: NA
j_call: TRBJ2-6
v_call: TRBV19

cdr3_aa: CASTHARDLEVLYGYTF
clone_size: NA
j_call: TRBJ1-2
v_call: TRBV23-1

cdr3_aa: CASSFGRSYSYEQYF
clone_size: NA
j_call: TRBJ2-7
v_call: TRBV27

cdr3_aa: CASSLETREAFF
clone_size: NA
j_call: TRBJ1-1
v_call: TRBV7-9

cdr3_aa: CASSAEGETQYF
clone_size: NA
j_call: TRBJ2-5
v_call: TRBV5-1

cdr3_aa: CATSTSGTSGRNEQFF
clone_size: NA
j_call: TRBJ2-1
v_call: TRBV15

cdr3_aa: CASSPGTGSYEQYF
clone_size: NA
j_call: TRBJ2-7
v_call: TRBV19

cdr3_aa: CAISESRGLTPLHF
clone_size: NA
j_call: TRBJ1-6
v_call: TRBV10-3

cdr3_aa: CASSFSVGRSYNSPLHF
clone_size: NA
j_call: TRBJ1-6
v_call: TRBV7-2

cdr3_aa: CASSIRELNTEAFF
clone_size: NA
j_call: TRBJ1-1
v_call: TRBV19